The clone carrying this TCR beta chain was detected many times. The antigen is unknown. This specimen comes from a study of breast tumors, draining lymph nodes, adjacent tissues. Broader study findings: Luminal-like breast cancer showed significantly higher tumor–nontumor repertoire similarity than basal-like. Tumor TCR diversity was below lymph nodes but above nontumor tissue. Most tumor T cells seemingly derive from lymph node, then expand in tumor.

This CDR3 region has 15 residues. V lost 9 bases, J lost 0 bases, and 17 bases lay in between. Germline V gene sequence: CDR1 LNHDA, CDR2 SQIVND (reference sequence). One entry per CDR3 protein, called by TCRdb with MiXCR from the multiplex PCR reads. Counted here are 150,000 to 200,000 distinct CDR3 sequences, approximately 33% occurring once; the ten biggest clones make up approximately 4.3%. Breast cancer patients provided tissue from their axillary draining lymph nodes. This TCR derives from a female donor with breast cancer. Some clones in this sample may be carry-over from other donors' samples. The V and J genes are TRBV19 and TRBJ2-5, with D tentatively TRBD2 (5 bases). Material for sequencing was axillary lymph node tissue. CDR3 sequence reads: CASHRWGAYQETQYF. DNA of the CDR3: TGTGCCAGCCACCGGTGGGGAGCGTACCAAGAGACCCAGTACTTC. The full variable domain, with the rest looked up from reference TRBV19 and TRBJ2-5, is DGGITQSPKYLFRKEGQNVTLSCEQNLNHDAMYWYRQDPGQGLRLIYYSQIVNDFQKGDIAEGYSVSREKKESFPLTVTSAQKNPTAFYLCASHRWGAYQETQYFGPGTRLLVL.